This TCR beta chain was profiled in a study of T-cell reconstitution after alpha-beta-depleted transplantation in children. Notes on the study in general: Expanded clones from the graft, numbering several hundred, reportedly supplied alpha-beta T cells about two months after transplant.

V lost 6 bases and J 5 bases, leaving 13 bases between the germline ends. CDR1 and CDR2 (germline): MDHEN, SYDVKM. The length of the CDR3 is 13 residues. This clonotype was recorded once. Its target is not known. Construction of the TCRbeta library involved unique molecular identifiers. TCRdb re-derived calls from the PCR reads in MiXCR, one entry per CDR3 protein. There are hundreds of thousands of distinct CDR3 sequences in the sample; 16% occur only once, and approximately 44% lies in the top ten. The chain uses TRBV28 and TRBJ2-5, with no clear D. The TCR comes from a male patient between 2 and 9 years old who had a stem cell transplant for acute lymphoblastic leukemia, so the T cells may come from the graft donor. The sample here was PBMCs, mostly from graft donor cells, taken 360 days after TCRalphabeta/CD19-depleted stem cell transplant. The CDR3 region has the DNA TGTGCCAGCAGGCCTCTAGAGTTGGAGACCCAGTACTTC. Amino acids: CASRPLELETQYF. Using reference TRBV28 and TRBJ2-5 for the parts outside the CDR3, the full variable domain is DVKVTQSSRYLVKRTGEKVFLECVQDMDHENMFWYRQDPGLGLRLIYFSYDVKMKEKGDIPEGYSVSREKKERFSLILESASTNQTSMYLCASRPLELETQYFGPGTRLLVL.